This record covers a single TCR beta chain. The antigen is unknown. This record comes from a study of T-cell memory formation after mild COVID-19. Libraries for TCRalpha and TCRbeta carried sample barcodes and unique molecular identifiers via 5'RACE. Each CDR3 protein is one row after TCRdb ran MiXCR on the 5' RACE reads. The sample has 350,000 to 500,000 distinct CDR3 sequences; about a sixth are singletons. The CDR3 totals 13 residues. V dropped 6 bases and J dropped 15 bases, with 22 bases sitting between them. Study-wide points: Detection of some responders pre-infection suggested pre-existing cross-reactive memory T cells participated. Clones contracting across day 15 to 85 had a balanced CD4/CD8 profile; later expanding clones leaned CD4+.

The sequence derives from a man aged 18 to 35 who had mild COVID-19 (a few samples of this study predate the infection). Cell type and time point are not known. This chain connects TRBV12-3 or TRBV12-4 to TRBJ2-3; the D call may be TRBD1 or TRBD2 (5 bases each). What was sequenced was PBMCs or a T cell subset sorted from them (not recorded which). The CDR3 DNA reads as TGTGCCAGCAGGCTTACCCCGGGACCAATCCTATATTTT. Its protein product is CASRLTPGPILYF.